The next 9 T cell receptor beta chains were all read from a single sample in a study of cytomegalovirus exposure and HLA in healthy donors. Vbeta (60) and Jbeta (13) primers were used in the PCR. Assay used: immunoSEQ multiplex PCR; TCRdb lists only in-frame clones, some missing. Seen here are 210,000 or so clones, roughly 91% observed once, and the top ten hold 1%. The sample taken for sequencing was PBMCs. The receptor set was obtained from a woman between 18 and 30 years old in good health and CMV-seronegative.

In its sample, this clone was seen once. This chain uses TRBV7-9 with TRBJ2-5; D not certain. V gave up 1 base and J gave up 5 bases, with 8 bases separating them. CDR1 is SEHNR and CDR2 is FQNEAQ in the germline V gene (reference sequence). This CDR3 comprises 13 residues. CDR3 sequence (DNA): TGTGCCAGCAGCTTAGGCAGGCTCGAGACCCAGTACTTC. Translated, it gives CASSLGRLETQYF. Using reference TRBV7-9 and TRBJ2-5 for the parts outside the CDR3, the full variable domain is DTGVSQNPRHKITKRGQNVTFRCDPISEHNRLYWYRQTLGQGPEFLTYFQNEAQLEKSRLLSDRFSAERPKGSFSTLEIQRTEQGDSAMYLCASSLGRLETQYFGPGTRLLVL.

The chain carries TRBV4-1 and TRBJ2-3; a possible D gene is TRBD1 (6 bases). The CDR3 loop spans 16 amino acids. V was shortened by 1 base and J by 8 bases, with 19 bases between the two germline ends. Germline V lookup: CDR1 MGHRA, CDR2 YSYEKL. CDR3 sequence (DNA): TGCGCCAGCAGCCAAGCCGAGATCAGGGGCCTAGGTACGCAGTATTTT. Translating gives CASSQAEIRGLGTQYF.

The V call is TRBV16, the J call TRBJ2-3; perhaps TRBD2 as D (6 bases). The CDR3 extends over 13 amino acids. V lost 4 bases and J 6 bases, leaving 11 bases between the germline ends. Germline V gene sequence: CDR1 KGHSY, CDR2 FQNENV. In nucleotides, the CDR3 is TGTGCCAGCAGCCGTTCTGCGGGGGATACGCAGTATTTT. Protein: CASSRSAGDTQYF. Full variable domain (remainder filled in from reference TRBV16 and TRBJ2-3): GEEVAQTPKHLVRGEGQKAKLYCAPIKGHSYVFWYQQVLKNEFKFLISFQNENVFDETGMPKERFSAKCLPNSPCSLEIQATKLEDSAVYFCASSRSAGDTQYFGPGTRLTVL.

V is TRBV6-5 and J is TRBJ1-1, with 7 bases lining up with TRBD1. The CDR3 length is 14 residues. V was clipped by 6 bases and J by 1 base; unmatched bases: 5. CDR1 MNHEY and CDR2 SVGAGI come from the germline V gene. The CDR3 nucleotides read TGTGCCAGCAGAACAAGGGACAGGAACACTGAAGCTTTCTTT. Its protein product is CASRTRDRNTEAFF.

V usage is TRBV2 and J usage is TRBJ2-1, with 8 bases fitting TRBD2. This CDR3 is built from 14 residues. With 4 bases clipped from V and 6 bases from J, the junction kept 5 bases outside the gene matches. In germline, CDR1 is SNHLY, CDR2 FYNNEI. Written as DNA, the CDR3 is TGTGCCAGCAGTGTGGGACTAGGGTCCAATGAGCAGTTCTTC. Amino acid sequence: CASSVGLGSNEQFF.

This clone was observed a single time. Additional DNA sequences in this sample encode the identical CDR3. This rearrangement joins TRBV29-1 to TRBJ1-1; the D is unclear. Germline V gives CDR1 SQVTM, CDR2 ANQGSEA. The CDR3 contains 13 residues. Trimming removed 6 bases from V and 14 bases from J, with 25 bases in between. CDR3: CSVRRAPDGEAFF. The CDR3 DNA follows: TGCAGCGTCCGGCGGGCGCCTGATGGTGAGGCGTTCTTT.

The V call is TRBV5-4, the J call TRBJ2-2, with D perhaps matching TRBD1 (6 bases). CDR1 is SGHNT, CDR2 YYREEE, per germline (reference sequence). V was cut by 4 bases and J by 5 bases, with 18 bases left in between. The CDR3 contains 16 residues. This CDR3 reads CASSDVPGHFTGELFF. The CDR3 nucleotides are TGTGCCAGCAGCGACGTACCGGGACACTTTACCGGGGAGCTGTTTTTT.

V usage is TRBV7-6 and J usage is TRBJ2-1, with 8 nucleotides matching TRBD2. The CDR3 length is 16 residues. V trimming: 6 bases; J trimming: 7 bases; junction bases outside the gene matches: 14. Per the germline V gene, CDR1 is SGHVS and CDR2 is FNYEAQ. The CDR3 bases are TGTGCCAGCAGGGAAACGGGAGGGCCCTCGGGGAATGAGCAGTTCTTC. Encoded protein: CASRETGGPSGNEQFF.

The V and J genes are TRBV7-2 and TRBJ2-5; the match to TRBD1 covers 10 bases. Germline values: CDR1 SGHTA, CDR2 FQGNSA. After removal of 1 base from V and 2 bases from J, the junction contained 7 bases not matched to a gene. The CDR3 runs 17 residues. For the CDR3, the DNA is TGTGCCAGCAGCTTAGTTTTCGGGACAGGGGATCAAGAGACCCAGTACTTC. Residues: CASSLVFGTGDQETQYF. Looking up the rest from reference TRBV7-2 and TRBJ2-5 gives the full variable domain: GAGVSQSPSNKVTEKGKDVELRCDPISGHTALYWYRQSLGQGLEFLIYFQGNSAPDKSGLPSDRFSAERTGGSVSTLTIQRTQQEDSAVYLCASSLVFGTGDQETQYFGPGTRLLVL.